The 2 T cell receptor beta chains listed next were all sequenced from one sample in a study of blood T cell repertoires in COVID-19. The protocol was immunoSEQ multiplex PCR, while the TCRdb copy is restricted to in-frame clones and leaves out a portion. Of under 95,000 clones listed, around 86% are singletons. The sequenced material came from peripheral blood. The receptor source for this set is a woman between 70 and 85 years old with acute or convalescent COVID-19.

The genes are TRBV3-1 (or the pseudogene TRBV3-2) and TRBJ2-5, with TRBD2 matching 7 bases. The germline V gene has CDR1 LGHDT and CDR2 YNNKEL (reference sequence). There are 13 residues in the CDR3. The V and J ends lost 5 bases and 4 bases, in that order; junction bases with no gene match: 4. The CDR3 DNA sequence: TGTGCCAGCAGCGGGAGGGGTCCAGAGACCCAGTACTTC. This translates into CASSGRGPETQYF.

The rearrangement joins TRBV19 to TRBJ2-7; 9 bases are shared with TRBD1. CDR3 length: 13 residues. The ends lost 6 bases at V and 6 bases at J; junction bases unmatched: 6. The V gene's germline CDR1 is LNHDA and CDR2 SQIVND (reference sequence). The CDR3, as DNA: TGTGCCAGTAGGGGACAGGGTACGCGCGAGCAGTACTTC. This codes for CASRGQGTREQYF.